The present entry profiles one T cell receptor beta chain with its context. This CDR3 contains 13 residues. Template switching appended UMIs that held a 6-nucleotide sample barcode. For each CDR3 protein, TCRdb gives one entry from its re-call of the 5' RACE reads, without DNA. The listing contains a few hundred thousand distinct CDR3 sequences. This sample is part of a study of monozygotic twins with inflammatory bowel disease. This clonotype originated in a human donor with ulcerative colitis or Crohn's disease, or a healthy co-twin of an affected twin (not recorded which). The genes are TRBV12-3 or TRBV12-4 and TRBJ2-7; TCRdb gives TRBD2 as the D gene, but with no DNA this cannot be confirmed. Sequenced material: blood. CDR3 protein: CASSFQRSYEQYF.